This is a list of T cell receptor beta chains from one sample in a study of cytomegalovirus exposure and HLA in healthy donors. Some clones are missing from TCRdb's copy, which holds only in-frame ones; the method was immunoSEQ multiplex PCR. The table shows 99,000 or so clones, with 70% to 85% occurring only once. Input material: PBMCs. The source of these receptors is a woman under 30 in good health and CMV-seropositive. Both conserved end residues are part of each CDR3. Fields, in order: clone size, CDR3 length, V gene, D gene, J gene, CDR3 DNA, CDR3 protein. The D gene is left open where the match is weak. Only part of the rows carry a size: once, few, many, or a class if the clone is expanded.

-	15	TRBV6-5	TRBD1	TRBJ2-2	TGTGCCAGCAGTTACTCGGGCAGGGGGCCCGGGGAGCTGTTTTTT	CASSYSGRGPGELFF
-	13	TRBV30	TRBD2	TRBJ2-1	TGTGCCTGGATACCGCTTAGCGGGCATGAGCAGTTCTTC	CAWIPLSGHEQFF
-	15	TRBV6-1	TRBD2	TRBJ2-5	TGTGCCAGCAGTGTAGCTAGCGGGGCCGGGAGGGCCCAGTACTTC	CASSVASGAGRAQYF
few	12	TRBV2	TRBD2	TRBJ2-1	TGTGCCGGATCGACTAGCACCAATGAGCAGTTCTTC	CAGSTSTNEQFF
-	12	TRBV30	-	TRBJ2-7	TGTGCCTGGAGTGACTCCTCCTACGAGCAGTACTTC	CAWSDSSYEQYF
-	15	TRBV13	-	TRBJ2-1	TGTGCCAGCAGCTTATCAGGGTCTGGCTACAATGAGCAGTTCTTC	CASSLSGSGYNEQFF
many	15	TRBV4-2	-	TRBJ1-5	TGTGCCAGCAGCCAAGATAACGGGGGAGTTCAGCCCCAGCATTTT	CASSQDNGGVQPQHF
-	11	TRBV20-1	-	TRBJ2-1	TGCAGTGCTCCGACTAGCAATGAGCAGTTCTTC	CSAPTSNEQFF
-	17	TRBV4-2	-	TRBJ2-1	TGTGCCAGCAGATATTATTACGGGGAAGTTTCTGGGTATGAGCAGTTCTTC	CASRYYYGEVSGYEQFF
-	13	TRBV29-1	TRBD1	TRBJ1-2	TGCAGCGTGAGACAGGGGGTAGTGGATGGCTACACCTTC	CSVRQGVVDGYTF
-	14	TRBV5-6	-	TRBJ2-7	TGTGCCAGCAGGGTTGGCAGGGGAATCTACGAGCAGTACTTC	CASRVGRGIYEQYF
few	12	TRBV5-1	-	TRBJ1-1	TGCGCCAGCAGGCTCGGAGGGGCTGAAGCTTTCTTT	CASRLGGAEAFF
many	14	TRBV6-1	-	TRBJ1-1	TGTGCCAGCAGTGAACAGGGAAGGAAGGGTGAAGCTTTCTTT	CASSEQGRKGEAFF
-	14	TRBV19	-	TRBJ1-5	TGTGCCAGTAGTGGCAGGGGCCTTAATCAGCCCCAGCATTTT	CASSGRGLNQPQHF
-	15	TRBV5-1	TRBD2	TRBJ2-1	TGCGCCAGCAGCCTACCACTAGCGGGGCCCAATGAGCAGTTCTTC	CASSLPLAGPNEQFF
-	15	TRBV6-5	TRBD2	TRBJ2-7	TGTGCCAGCAGTTACCATAGCGGGAGCTCCTACGAGCAGTACTTC	CASSYHSGSSYEQYF
-	12	TRBV30	-	TRBJ1-1	TGTGCCTGGAGGACTTCGAACACTGAAGCTTTCTTT	CAWRTSNTEAFF
-	14	TRBV5-5	TRBD1	TRBJ1-5	TGTGCCAGCAGTCCGGGACAGACGAATCAGCCCCAGCATTTT	CASSPGQTNQPQHF
few	14	TRBV25-1	-	TRBJ1-1	TGTGCCAGCAGGGAGACAGGAGTGAACACTGAAGCTTTCTTT	CASRETGVNTEAFF
-	15	TRBV7-9	-	TRBJ1-1	TGTGCCAGCAGCGTAGCCGAAACGACAAGCACTGAAGCTTTCTTT	CASSVAETTSTEAFF
-	16	TRBV28	-	TRBJ2-3	TGTGCCAGCACCCTCACTAGCTTCACCCCCACAGATACGCAGTATTTT	CASTLTSFTPTDTQYF
-	14	TRBV9	-	TRBJ1-5	TGTGCCAGCAGCGTAGGTCTCGGTAATCAGCCCCAGCATTTT	CASSVGLGNQPQHF
-	18	TRBV9	-	TRBJ2-2	TGTGCCAGCAGCGTAGAGGTTAGGAGCGCGATCCACACCGGGGAGCTGTTTTTT	CASSVEVRSAIHTGELFF
-	15	TRBV28	TRBD2	TRBJ2-7	TGTGCCAGCAGTTCTCGGACTAGAAGCCCCTACGAGCAGTACTTC	CASSSRTRSPYEQYF
-	13	TRBV11-3	-	TRBJ1-2	TGTGCCAGCAGGTTGCCTCCGGGGACACTAAACACCTTC	CASRLPPGTLNTF
-	17	TRBV2	TRBD1	TRBJ2-5	TGTGCCAGCAGTGAAGACTGGAGAGACAGGGGGCAAGAGACCCAGTACTTC	CASSEDWRDRGQETQYF